These 22 T cell receptor beta chains originate from one sample sequenced in a study of T-cell reconstitution after alpha-beta-depleted transplantation in children. The TCRbeta library was prepared with unique molecular identifiers. TCRdb independently ran MiXCR on the PCR reads; one entry per CDR3 protein. The sample shows some 600,000 distinct CDR3 sequences, over 10% of them seen only once. The sequences come from PBMCs, mostly from graft donor cells, collected 360 days after TCRalphabeta/CD19-depleted stem cell transplant. All receptors derive from a male patient younger than 18 who had a stem cell transplant for acute myeloid leukemia, so the T cells may come from the graft donor.

This clonotype was seen a few times. This chain joins TRBV7-9 and TRBJ2-7; D is perhaps TRBD2 (6 bases). CDR3 length equals 16 residues. The germline V gene encodes CDR1 SEHNR and CDR2 FQNEAQ (reference sequence). Trimming stripped 2 bases from V and 2 bases from J, with 16 bases between. CDR3 sequence reads: CASSLLLAEGAYEQYF. CDR3 DNA: TGTGCCAGCAGCTTACTACTAGCAGAAGGGGCCTACGAGCAGTACTTC.

The table lists this clonotype with a few counts. The chain has TRBV6-2 or TRBV6-3 and TRBJ2-1; the D gene is possibly TRBD1 (7 bases). The V gene's germline CDR1 is MNHEY and CDR2 SVGEGT. Trimming removed 2 bases at V and 7 bases at J, with 21 bases between. The CDR3 contains 17 residues. The CDR3 region has the DNA TGTGCCAGCAGTTACCTTAGAGCTAGCGAGGGGGCAAATGAGCAGTTCTTC. It codes for CASSYLRASEGANEQFF.

The CDR3 sequence: CASSPPNGVGQPQHF. In DNA, the CDR3 is TGTGCCAGCAGTCCCCCAAACGGGGTGGGCCAGCCCCAGCATTTT. This sequence joins TRBV28 and TRBJ1-5; D gene unclear. V was cut by 5 bases and J by 7 bases, with 18 bases left in between. Germline V gene data show CDR1 as MDHEN and CDR2 as SYDVKM. This CDR3 is 15 amino acids long.

J is TRBJ2-4 and V is TRBV20-1, with a weak D call TRBD1 (5 bases). The CDR3 contains 13 residues. Germline lookup yields CDR1 DFQATT and CDR2 SNEGSKA (reference sequence). V was clipped by 5 bases and J by 3 bases, with 11 bases between them. Here the CDR3 reads CSAGHRNKNIQYF. CDR3 DNA sequence: TGCAGTGCTGGACACAGAAACAAAAACATTCAGTACTTC.

This clonotype was picked up a small number of times. V usage is TRBV7-9 and J usage is TRBJ2-7; D perhaps matches TRBD1 (6 bases). V lost 2 bases and J 2 bases, leaving 13 bases between the germline ends. CDR1 and CDR2 from the germline V gene are SEHNR and FQNEAQ (reference sequence). This CDR3 region has 15 residues. The CDR3 loop is CASSLRTGPPYEQYF. The CDR3 region has the DNA TGTGCCAGCAGCTTAAGAACAGGGCCCCCCTACGAGCAGTACTTC.

This clonotype has a handful of counts. The chain has TRBV28 and TRBJ2-2; the match to TRBD2 covers 7 bases. Germline values: CDR1 MDHEN, CDR2 SYDVKM. V lost 3 bases, J lost 4 bases, and 8 bases stayed unmatched. The CDR3 sequence is 16 residues long. CDR3: CASSFIGTIITGELFF. The CDR3 bases are TGTGCCAGCAGTTTTATAGGGACTATCATCACCGGGGAGCTGTTTTTT.

This rearrangement joins TRBV12-3 or TRBV12-4 to TRBJ1-2; D ambiguous. The CDR3 is made up of 14 amino acids. Trimming stripped 3 bases from V and 4 bases from J, with 12 bases between. Here the CDR3 DNA reads TGTGCCAGCAGTTTTATTGCAGCCGGCTATGGCTACACCTTC. Amino acid sequence: CASSFIAAGYGYTF.

This clonotype turned up a few times. The chain couples TRBV28 to TRBJ2-7; D perhaps matches TRBD1 (5 bases). Germline V lookup: CDR1 MDHEN, CDR2 SYDVKM. V was shortened by 7 bases and J by 3 bases, with 19 bases between the two germline ends. The CDR3 loop spans 15 amino acids. The CDR3 protein is CASNQGSGRLYEQYF. CDR3 bases: TGTGCCAGCAACCAGGGATCGGGCCGCCTCTACGAGCAGTACTTC.

The rearrangement joins TRBV28 to TRBJ2-1; TRBD2 matches 15 bases. V gave up 4 bases and J gave up 3 bases; unmatched junction bases: 13. The CDR3 has 20 amino acids. The germline gives CDR1 MDHEN, CDR2 SYDVKM. The CDR3 DNA is TGTGCCAGCAGTTCGGGACTAGCGGGAGGTGAGAAACTTAGCTACAATGAGCAGTTCTTC. Translation gives CASSSGLAGGEKLSYNEQFF.

This clonotype was observed many times. The chain has TRBV18 and TRBJ2-7; D is possibly TRBD2 (6 bases). The CDR3 length is 16 residues. V lost 0 bases to trimming and J lost 3 bases, with 15 bases between them. Per the germline V gene, CDR1 is KGHSH and CDR2 is LQKENI. The CDR3 sequence: CASSPPGLASYYEQYF. The CDR3 DNA follows: TGTGCCAGCTCACCACCGGGGCTAGCGAGCTACTACGAGCAGTACTTC.

This clonotype has a count of ten or more. The rearrangement uses TRBV2 and TRBJ2-1, with D possibly being TRBD1 or TRBD2 (5 bases each). Trimming cost V 6 bases and J 11 bases, with 23 bases left between them. Germline V gene lookup returns CDR1 SNHLY and CDR2 FYNNEI. The length of the CDR3 is 15 residues. CDR3 loop: CASRTYLGDGKKQFF. In DNA form, the CDR3 reads TGTGCCAGCAGGACCTACCTGGGGGACGGGAAAAAGCAGTTCTTC.

This clonotype was counted at least ten times. This chain links TRBV15 with TRBJ2-2; 8 bases match TRBD2. The CDR3 has 19 residues. The V gene end was trimmed by 2 bases and the J gene end by 7 bases; junction bases not matched to a gene: 18. CDR1 and CDR2 (germline): LNHNV, YYDKDF (reference sequence). The CDR3 sequence: CATSRPYGPGRALIGELFF. DNA for the CDR3: TGTGCCACCAGCAGACCATACGGCCCCGGGAGGGCTCTTATCGGGGAGCTGTTTTTT.

This chain joins TRBV6-5 and TRBJ2-3; D possibly corresponds to TRBD2 (6 bases). Trimming cost V 1 base and J 4 bases, with 9 bases left between them. The V gene's germline CDR1 is MNHEY and CDR2 SVGAGI. The CDR3 runs 14 residues. The CDR3 nucleotides read TGTGCCAGCAGTTACTTTCGGAGGGCAGATACGCAGTATTTT. Translation: CASSYFRRADTQYF.

The chain links TRBV12-5 to TRBJ2-2, with 12 bases matching TRBD2. Germline CDR1 reads LGHNT; CDR2 reads FRNRAP. This CDR3 spans 22 amino acids. Trimming at V came to 0 bases and at J to 1 base, leaving 15 bases not matched to a gene. CDR3 sequence (DNA): TGTGCTAGTGGTTTGGTCCATCCGGGTAGAGGGACTAGCGGGTTGAACACCGGGGAGCTGTTTTTT. Translating it yields CASGLVHPGRGTSGLNTGELFF.

This clonotype showed up just a few times. The chain recombines TRBV20-1 with TRBJ2-5; the match to TRBD2 covers 8 bases. From germline, CDR1 is DFQATT and CDR2 SNEGSKA (reference sequence). This CDR3 region has 13 residues. J was trimmed by 3 bases and V by 6 bases; bases with no gene match: 6. The CDR3 sequence is CSAPAGVEETQYF. The CDR3 DNA reads as TGCAGTGCCCCAGCGGGAGTGGAAGAGACCCAGTACTTC.

This clonotype was picked up a small number of times. V gene TRBV7-2 combines with J gene TRBJ1-5; D might be TRBD1 (6 bases). Germline lookup yields CDR1 SGHTA and CDR2 FQGNSA. This CDR3 spans 15 amino acids. V lost 5 bases, J lost 1 base, and 12 bases lay in between. The CDR3 region is CASSGVGGSNQPQHF. The CDR3 DNA is TGTGCCAGCAGCGGAGTAGGGGGAAGCAATCAGCCCCAGCATTTT.

A few counts support this clonotype. V gene TRBV28 combines with J gene TRBJ1-5, with D hard to call. V dropped 7 bases and J dropped 0 bases, with 13 bases sitting between them. CDR1 is MDHEN, CDR2 SYDVKM, per germline. The CDR3 loop spans 15 amino acids. The CDR3 sequence: CASKPRQDSNQPQHF. CDR3 coding DNA: TGTGCCAGCAAGCCACGCCAGGATAGCAATCAGCCCCAGCATTTT.

This clonotype appeared a few times. V is TRBV20-1 and J is TRBJ2-1; no reliable D call. The V gene lost 0 bases and the J gene lost 6 bases, with 9 bases spanning the gap. The germline V gene encodes CDR1 DFQATT and CDR2 SNEGSKA (reference sequence). The CDR3 is 13 amino acids. The CDR3 loop is CSARDLRRNEQFF. The CDR3 coding sequence is TGCAGTGCTAGAGATCTTAGACGCAATGAGCAGTTCTTC.

This clonotype was counted between two and nine times. The chain combines TRBV7-3 with TRBJ2-1; 10 bases are a match to TRBD2. This CDR3 has 16 amino acids. Germline CDR1 is SGHTA and CDR2 is FQGTGA. The J segment lost 4 bases and the V segment lost 1 base, leaving 4 bases of the junction unmatched. The CDR3 protein is CASSLKTSGLYNEQFF. For the CDR3, the DNA is TGTGCCAGCAGCTTAAAGACTAGCGGGCTGTACAATGAGCAGTTCTTC.

There are many counts of this clonotype. V usage is TRBV5-1 and J usage is TRBJ2-3, with a tentative D call TRBD2 (6 bases). The CDR3 covers 15 residues. Trimming shortened V by 0 bases and J by 0 bases, and 8 bases separated the two germline ends. CDR1 is SGHRS and CDR2 is YFSETQ in the germline V gene. The chain's CDR3 is CASSLADYSTDTQYF. CDR3 sequence (DNA): TGCGCCAGCAGCTTGGCGGACTACAGCACAGATACGCAGTATTTT.

The sample holds many counts of this clonotype. The gene calls are TRBV7-9 and TRBJ2-7; the D gene is possibly TRBD2 (6 bases). Germline V gives CDR1 SEHNR, CDR2 FQNEAQ (reference sequence). V gave up 5 bases and J gave up 3 bases, with 17 bases separating them. The CDR3 spans 15 residues. The CDR3, as DNA: TGTGCCAGCAGCCACCCGGGGGATTATAACTACGAGCAGTACTTC. Translating it yields CASSHPGDYNYEQYF.

This clonotype turned up a few times. The chain has TRBV7-9 and TRBJ2-1; TRBD2 matches 12 bases. After removal of 5 bases from V and 7 bases from J, the junction contained 6 bases not matched to a gene. Germline CDR1 and CDR2: SEHNR and FQNEAQ (reference sequence). The CDR3 extends over 15 amino acids. CDR3 sequence: CASSPSGRAENEQFF. The CDR3 nucleotides are TGTGCCAGCAGCCCTAGCGGGAGGGCGGAGAATGAGCAGTTCTTC.